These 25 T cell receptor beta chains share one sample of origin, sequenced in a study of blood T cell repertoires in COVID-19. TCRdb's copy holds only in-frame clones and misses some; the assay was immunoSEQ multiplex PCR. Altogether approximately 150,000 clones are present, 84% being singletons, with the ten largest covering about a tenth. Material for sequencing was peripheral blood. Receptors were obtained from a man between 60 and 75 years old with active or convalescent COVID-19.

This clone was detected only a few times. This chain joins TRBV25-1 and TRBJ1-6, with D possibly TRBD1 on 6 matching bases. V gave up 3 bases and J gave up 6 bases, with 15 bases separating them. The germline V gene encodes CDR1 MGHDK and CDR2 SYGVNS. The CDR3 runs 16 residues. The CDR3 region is CASSDYTGFLNSPLHF. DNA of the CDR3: TGTGCCAGCAGTGACTACACAGGGTTCCTTAATTCACCCCTCCACTTT.

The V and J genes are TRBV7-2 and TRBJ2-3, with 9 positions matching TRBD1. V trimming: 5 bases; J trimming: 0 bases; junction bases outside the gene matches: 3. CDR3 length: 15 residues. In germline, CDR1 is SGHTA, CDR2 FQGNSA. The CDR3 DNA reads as TGTGCCAGCAGCAAACAGGGGGCTAGCACAGATACGCAGTATTTT. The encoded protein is CASSKQGASTDTQYF.

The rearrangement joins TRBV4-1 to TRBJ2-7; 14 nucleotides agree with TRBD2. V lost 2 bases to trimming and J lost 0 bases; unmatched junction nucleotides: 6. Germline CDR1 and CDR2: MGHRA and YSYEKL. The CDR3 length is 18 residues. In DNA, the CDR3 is TGCGCCAGCAGCCAACCGGGACTAGCGGGGGAGAGCTCCTACGAGCAGTACTTC. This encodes CASSQPGLAGESSYEQYF.

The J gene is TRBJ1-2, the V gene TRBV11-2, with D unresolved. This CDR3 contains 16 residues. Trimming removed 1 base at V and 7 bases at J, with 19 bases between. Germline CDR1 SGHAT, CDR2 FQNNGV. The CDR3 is CASSLAFSRLKAGYTF. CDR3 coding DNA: TGTGCCAGCAGCTTAGCTTTTTCCCGGTTGAAAGCTGGCTACACCTTC.

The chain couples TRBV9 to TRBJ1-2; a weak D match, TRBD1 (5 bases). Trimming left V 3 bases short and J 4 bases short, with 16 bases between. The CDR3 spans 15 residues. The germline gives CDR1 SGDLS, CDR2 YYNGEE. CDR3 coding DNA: TGTGCCAGCAGCGCGCTGAACAGGCACGGCTATGGCTACACCTTC. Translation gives CASSALNRHGYGYTF.

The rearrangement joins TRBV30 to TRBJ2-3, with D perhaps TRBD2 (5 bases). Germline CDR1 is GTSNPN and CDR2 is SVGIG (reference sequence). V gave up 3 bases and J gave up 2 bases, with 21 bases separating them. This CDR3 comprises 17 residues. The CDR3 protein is CAWSRRTGWRLTDTQYF. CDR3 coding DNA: TGTGCCTGGAGCAGACGAACGGGCTGGAGGCTCACAGATACGCAGTATTTT.

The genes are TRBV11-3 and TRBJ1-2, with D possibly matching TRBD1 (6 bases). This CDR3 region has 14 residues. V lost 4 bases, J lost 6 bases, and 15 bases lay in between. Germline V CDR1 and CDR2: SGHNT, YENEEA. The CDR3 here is CASSSRGNMNGYTF. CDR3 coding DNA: TGTGCCAGCAGCTCTAGGGGGAATATGAATGGCTACACCTTC.

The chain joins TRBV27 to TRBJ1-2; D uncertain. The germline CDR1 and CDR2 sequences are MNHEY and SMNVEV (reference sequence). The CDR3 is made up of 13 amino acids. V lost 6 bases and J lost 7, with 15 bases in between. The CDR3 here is CASSPPSRFGYTF. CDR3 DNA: TGTGCCAGCAGCCCGCCCTCTAGATTTGGCTACACCTTC.

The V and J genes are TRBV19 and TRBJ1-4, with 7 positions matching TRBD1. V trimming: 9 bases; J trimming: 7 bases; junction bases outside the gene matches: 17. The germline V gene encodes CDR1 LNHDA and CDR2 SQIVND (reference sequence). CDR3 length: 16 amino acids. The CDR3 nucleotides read TGTGCCAGCGCAAGGGGAGACAGGGAGTGGAGTGAAAAACTGTTTTTT. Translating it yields CASARGDREWSEKLFF.

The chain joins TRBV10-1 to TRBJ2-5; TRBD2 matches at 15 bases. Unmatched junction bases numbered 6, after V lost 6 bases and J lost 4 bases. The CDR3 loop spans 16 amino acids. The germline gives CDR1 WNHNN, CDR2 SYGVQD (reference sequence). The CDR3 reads CASSGGLAGGRETQYF. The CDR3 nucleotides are TGCGCCAGCAGCGGCGGACTAGCGGGGGGGAGAGAGACCCAGTACTTC.

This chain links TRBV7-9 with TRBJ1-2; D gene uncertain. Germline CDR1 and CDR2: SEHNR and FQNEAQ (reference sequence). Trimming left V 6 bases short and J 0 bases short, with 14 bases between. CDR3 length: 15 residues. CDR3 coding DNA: TGTGCCAGCAGTCGTAGACGGGAAGCTAACTATGGCTACACCTTC. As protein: CASSRRREANYGYTF.

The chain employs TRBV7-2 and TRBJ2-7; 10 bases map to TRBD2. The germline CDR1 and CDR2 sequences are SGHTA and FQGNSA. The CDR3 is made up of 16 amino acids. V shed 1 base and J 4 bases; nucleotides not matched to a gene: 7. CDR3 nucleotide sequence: TGTGCCAGCAGCTTAGATTCTAGCGGGAGCCGATACGAGCAGTACGTC. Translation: CASSLDSSGSRYEQYV.

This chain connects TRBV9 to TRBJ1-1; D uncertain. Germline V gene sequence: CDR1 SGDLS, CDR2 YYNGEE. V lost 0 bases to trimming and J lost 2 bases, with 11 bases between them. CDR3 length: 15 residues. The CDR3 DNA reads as TGTGCCAGCAGCGTAGCTATTGGAGCTAACACTGAAGCTTTCTTT. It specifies CASSVAIGANTEAFF.

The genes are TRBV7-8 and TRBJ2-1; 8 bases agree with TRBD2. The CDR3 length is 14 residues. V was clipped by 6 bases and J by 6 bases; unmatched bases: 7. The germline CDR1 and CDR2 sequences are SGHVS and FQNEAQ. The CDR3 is CASSSAGTSNEQFF. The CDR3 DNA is TGTGCCAGCAGTTCCGCCGGGACTAGCAATGAGCAGTTCTTC.

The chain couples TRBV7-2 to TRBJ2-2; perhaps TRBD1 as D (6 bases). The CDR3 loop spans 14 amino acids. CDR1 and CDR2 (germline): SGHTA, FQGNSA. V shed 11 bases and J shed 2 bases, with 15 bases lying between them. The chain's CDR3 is CAQRQGLNTGELFF. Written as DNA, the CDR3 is TGTGCCCAGAGGCAGGGGCTAAACACCGGGGAGCTGTTTTTT.

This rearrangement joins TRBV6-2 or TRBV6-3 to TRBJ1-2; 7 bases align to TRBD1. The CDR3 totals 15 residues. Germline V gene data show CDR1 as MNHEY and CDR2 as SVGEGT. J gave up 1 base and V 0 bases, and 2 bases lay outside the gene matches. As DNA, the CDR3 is TGTGCCAGCAGTTACTCGGGACAGAATAACTATGGCTACACCTTC. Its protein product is CASSYSGQNNYGYTF.

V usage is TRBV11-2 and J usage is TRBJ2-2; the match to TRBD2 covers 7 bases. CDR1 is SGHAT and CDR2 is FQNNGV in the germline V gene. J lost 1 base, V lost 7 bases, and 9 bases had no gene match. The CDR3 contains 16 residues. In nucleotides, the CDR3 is TGTGCCAGCAACAAGTATGGCGGGGGGAACACCGGGGAGCTGTTTTTT. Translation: CASNKYGGGNTGELFF.

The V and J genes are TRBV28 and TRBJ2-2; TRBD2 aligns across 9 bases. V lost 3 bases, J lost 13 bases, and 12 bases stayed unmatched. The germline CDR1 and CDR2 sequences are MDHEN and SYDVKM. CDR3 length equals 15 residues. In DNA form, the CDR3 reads TGTGCCAGCAGTTTCAGCGTAGCGGGGGTCCCTTGGCTGTTTTTT. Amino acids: CASSFSVAGVPWLFF.

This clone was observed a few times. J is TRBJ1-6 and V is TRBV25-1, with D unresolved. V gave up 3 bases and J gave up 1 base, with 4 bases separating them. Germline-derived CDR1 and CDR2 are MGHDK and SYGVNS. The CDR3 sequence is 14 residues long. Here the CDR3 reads CASSERSYNSPLHF. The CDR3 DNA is TGTGCCAGCAGTGAGCGGTCCTATAATTCACCCCTCCACTTT.

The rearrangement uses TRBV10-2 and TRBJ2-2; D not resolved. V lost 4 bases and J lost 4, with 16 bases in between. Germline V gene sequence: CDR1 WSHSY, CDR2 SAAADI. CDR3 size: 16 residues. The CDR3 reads CASSGVLSLITGELFF. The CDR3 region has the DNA TGCGCCAGCAGTGGCGTGCTATCTTTAATCACCGGGGAGCTGTTTTTT.

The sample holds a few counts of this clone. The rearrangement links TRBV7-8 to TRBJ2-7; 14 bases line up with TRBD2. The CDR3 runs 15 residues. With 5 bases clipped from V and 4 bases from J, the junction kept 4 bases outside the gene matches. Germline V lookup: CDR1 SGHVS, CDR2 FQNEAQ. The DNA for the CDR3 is TGTGCCAGCAGCCCGGGACTAGCGGGAGCTTACGAGCAGTACGTC. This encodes CASSPGLAGAYEQYV.

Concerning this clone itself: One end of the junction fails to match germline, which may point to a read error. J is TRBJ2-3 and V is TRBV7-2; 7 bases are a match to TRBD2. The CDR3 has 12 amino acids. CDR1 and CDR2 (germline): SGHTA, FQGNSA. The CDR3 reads CASSLVGQGGSF. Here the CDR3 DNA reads TGTGCCAGCAGCTTAGTAGGTCAGGGAGGGTCTTTT. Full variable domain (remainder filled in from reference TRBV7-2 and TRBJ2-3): GAGVSQSPSNKVTEKGKDVELRCDPISGHTALYWYRQSLGQGLEFLIYFQGNSAPDKSGLPSDRFSAERTGGSVSTLTIQRTQQEDSAVYLCASSLVGQGGSFGPGTRLTVL.

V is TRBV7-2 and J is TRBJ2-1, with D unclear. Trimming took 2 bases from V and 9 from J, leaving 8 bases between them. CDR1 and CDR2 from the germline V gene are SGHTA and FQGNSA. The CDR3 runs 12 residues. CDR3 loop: CASSLFPGEQFF. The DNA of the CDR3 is TGTGCCAGCAGCTTATTTCCCGGTGAGCAGTTCTTC.

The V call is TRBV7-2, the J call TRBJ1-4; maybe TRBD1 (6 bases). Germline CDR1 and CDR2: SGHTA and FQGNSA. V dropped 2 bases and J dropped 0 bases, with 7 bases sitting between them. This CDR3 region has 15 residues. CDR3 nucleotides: TGTGCCAGCAGCTTACAGGGGACAACTAATGAAAAACTGTTTTTT. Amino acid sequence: CASSLQGTTNEKLFF.

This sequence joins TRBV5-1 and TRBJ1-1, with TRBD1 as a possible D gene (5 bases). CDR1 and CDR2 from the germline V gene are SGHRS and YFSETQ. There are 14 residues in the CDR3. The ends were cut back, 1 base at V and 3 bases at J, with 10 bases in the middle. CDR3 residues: CASSLLPGYTEAFF. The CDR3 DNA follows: TGCGCCAGCAGCTTGCTTCCAGGGTACACTGAAGCTTTCTTT.